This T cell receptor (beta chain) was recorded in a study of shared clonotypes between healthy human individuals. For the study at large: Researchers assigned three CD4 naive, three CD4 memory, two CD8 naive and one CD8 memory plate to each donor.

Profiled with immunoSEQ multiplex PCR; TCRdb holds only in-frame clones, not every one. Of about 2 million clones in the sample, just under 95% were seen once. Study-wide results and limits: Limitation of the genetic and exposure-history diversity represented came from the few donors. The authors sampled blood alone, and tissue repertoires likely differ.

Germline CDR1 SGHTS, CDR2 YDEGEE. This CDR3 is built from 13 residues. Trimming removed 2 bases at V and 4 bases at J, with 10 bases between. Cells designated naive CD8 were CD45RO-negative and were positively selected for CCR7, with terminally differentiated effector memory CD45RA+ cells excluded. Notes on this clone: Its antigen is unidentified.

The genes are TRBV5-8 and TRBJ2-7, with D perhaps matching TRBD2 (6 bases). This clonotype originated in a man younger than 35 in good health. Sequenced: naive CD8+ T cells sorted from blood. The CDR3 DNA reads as TGTGCCAGCAGCTTTGGTGGGGGGTACGAGCAGTACTTC. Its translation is CASSFGGGYEQYF. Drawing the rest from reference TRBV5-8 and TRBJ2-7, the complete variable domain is EAGVTQSPTHLIKTRGQQATLRCSPISGHTSVYWYQQALGLGLQFLLWYDEGEERNRGNFPPRFSGRQFPNYSSELNVNALELEDSALYLCASSFGGGYEQYFGPGTRLTVT.